Each of the 21 T cell receptor beta chains below was sequenced from the same sample in a study of shared clonotypes between healthy human individuals. Libraries were prepared by immunoSEQ multiplex PCR; TCRdb keeps only in-frame clonotypes and omits some of them. The sample comprises over a million clones, around 82% of which are singletons, and 0.61% rests with the top ten. The material sequenced was memory CD4+ T cells from PBMCs. This sample's subset: CD45RA-negative fraction. The receptors were sampled from a man younger than 30 in good health. Some clones in this sample may be carry-over from other donors' samples.

V and J are TRBV5-1 and TRBJ2-2; weak D call: TRBD1 (6 bases). The V end was cut by 4 bases, the J end by 6 bases, with 19 bases between. CDR1 and CDR2 from the germline V gene are SGHRS and YFSETQ. The CDR3 has 16 residues. CDR3 sequence (DNA): TGCGCCAGCAGCCAAGACGATACCAGGGGCCCCGGGGAGCTGTTTTTT. It codes for CASSQDDTRGPGELFF. Variable domain in full (rest from reference TRBV5-1 and TRBJ2-2): KAGVTQTPRYLIKTRGQQVTLSCSPISGHRSVSWYQQTPGQGLQFLFEYFSETQRNKGNFPGRFSGRQFSNSRSEMNVSTLELGDSALYLCASSQDDTRGPGELFFGEGSRLTVL.

This chain joins TRBV30 and TRBJ2-5; 11 nucleotides match TRBD2. The J call may be mistaken, given a closer DNA end match to TRBJ2-7. This CDR3 spans 17 amino acids. Germline V gene sequence: CDR1 GTSNPN, CDR2 SVGIG (reference sequence). The CDR3: CAWSVRTSGLYSYEQYF. CDR3 DNA sequence: TGTGCCTGGAGTGTACGGACTAGCGGGTTATACTCCTACGAGCAGTACTTC.

Only a few counts were recorded for this clone. V is TRBV5-1 and J is TRBJ1-1, with a tentative D call TRBD1 (6 bases). CDR1 is SGHRS and CDR2 is YFSETQ in the germline V gene. This CDR3 has 16 amino acids. V was shortened by 4 bases and J by 4 bases, with 20 bases between the two germline ends. The CDR3 loop is CASSTGINRVSTEAFF. As DNA, the CDR3 is TGCGCCAGCAGCACAGGGATAAACAGGGTAAGCACTGAAGCTTTCTTT.

In its sample, this clone was seen once. The V call is TRBV6-6, the J call TRBJ2-2; 10 bases are a match to TRBD2. The ends lost 4 bases at V and 4 bases at J; junction bases unmatched: 6. CDR3 size: 16 residues. Germline V gives CDR1 MNHNY, CDR2 SVGAGI (reference sequence). CDR3: CASSSQLAGVTGELFF. CDR3 nucleotides: TGTGCCAGCAGTTCACAGCTAGCGGGAGTCACCGGGGAGCTGTTTTTT.

V and J are TRBV28 and TRBJ2-6; 7 nucleotides align to TRBD1. Germline V gene lookup returns CDR1 MDHEN and CDR2 SYDVKM. This CDR3 is 18 amino acids long. Germline trimming cut 7 bases from V and 0 bases from J; bases unmatched to any gene: 12. CDR3 coding DNA: TGTGCCAGCACCCTAGGGTTAGGGGGCGGCTCTGGGGCCAACGTCCTGACTTTC. It is translated as CASTLGLGGGSGANVLTF.

The gene calls are TRBV4-2 and TRBJ1-5; perhaps TRBD1 as D (5 bases). Trimming removed 2 bases from V and 6 bases from J, with 11 bases in between. Germline values: CDR1 LGHNA, CDR2 YNFKEQ. This CDR3 has 14 amino acids. CDR3 loop: CASSQNRGGQPQHF. CDR3 bases: TGTGCCAGCAGCCAAAACCGTGGGGGTCAGCCCCAGCATTTT.

This chain connects TRBV7-8 to TRBJ2-2, with 9 bases fitting TRBD1. V dropped 4 bases and J dropped 7; count of bases not matched to a gene: 4. Germline CDR1 SGHVS, CDR2 FQNEAQ. CDR3 length equals 14 residues. In DNA, the CDR3 is TGTGCCAGCAGCTCCACAGGGGGCATCGGGGAGCTGTTTTTT. Translation: CASSSTGGIGELFF. The variable domain in full, with the rest retrieved from reference TRBV7-8 and TRBJ2-2, is GAGVSQSPRYKVAKRGQDVALRCDPISGHVSLFWYQQALGQGPEFLTYFQNEAQLDKSGLPSDRFFAERPEGSVSTLKIQRTQQEDSAVYLCASSSTGGIGELFFGEGSRLTVL.

This clone was counted ten times or more. This chain joins TRBV5-4 and TRBJ2-7; no definite D call. Germline CDR1 SGHNT, CDR2 YYREEE (reference sequence). The V and J ends lost 0 bases and 7 bases respectively, with 8 bases between them. This CDR3 comprises 12 residues. CDR3 sequence reads: CASSLDRLEQYF. CDR3 coding DNA: TGTGCCAGCAGCTTGGACAGATTAGAGCAGTACTTC.

The rearrangement links TRBV15 to TRBJ1-2; D unresolved. The CDR3 has 12 amino acids. Trimming cost V 5 bases and J 5 bases, with 9 bases left between them. The germline CDR1 and CDR2 sequences are LNHNV and YYDKDF (reference sequence). CDR3 in amino acids: CATSLRTYGYTF. In DNA form, the CDR3 reads TGTGCCACCAGCCTCCGTACGTATGGCTACACCTTC.

This clone has just one count. The V and J genes are TRBV28 and TRBJ2-7, with 13 bases aligning to TRBD2. From germline, CDR1 is MDHEN and CDR2 SYDVKM. This CDR3 has 15 residues. After removal of 6 bases from V and 1 base from J, the junction contained 3 bases not matched to a gene. This CDR3 is CASRKLAGGSYEQYF. CDR3 DNA: TGTGCCAGCAGAAAACTAGCGGGAGGGTCCTACGAGCAGTACTTC.

This sequence joins TRBV9 and TRBJ2-3; D is unclear. The germline gives CDR1 SGDLS, CDR2 YYNGEE. The CDR3 runs 13 residues. V lost 3 bases to trimming and J lost 8 bases, with 13 bases between them. CDR3 bases: TGTGCCAGCAGCGCCATCAGCATGGCTACGCAGTATTTT. This encodes CASSAISMATQYF.

The V call is TRBV5-8, the J call TRBJ2-7, with unresolved D. The CDR3 is 16 amino acids. Between the trimmed V and J ends, which lost 0 bases and 0 bases, there was a span of 13 bases. CDR1 is SGHTS and CDR2 is YDEGEE in the germline V gene. CDR3 in DNA: TGTGCCAGCAGCTTGGGTCCCGTGGTTAGCTCCTACGAGCAGTACTTC. Translating it yields CASSLGPVVSSYEQYF. The whole variable domain, filled in from reference TRBV5-8 and TRBJ2-7, reads EAGVTQSPTHLIKTRGQQATLRCSPISGHTSVYWYQQALGLGLQFLLWYDEGEERNRGNFPPRFSGRQFPNYSSELNVNALELEDSALYLCASSLGPVVSSYEQYFGPGTRLTVT.

This chain joins TRBV7-9 and TRBJ2-7; D not certain. The CDR3 contains 12 residues. Germline V gene data show CDR1 as SEHNR and CDR2 as FQNEAQ (reference sequence). V dropped 5 bases and J dropped 10 bases, with 15 bases sitting between them. The CDR3, as DNA: TGTGCCAGCAGCCCCCCGTCCGGAGCCCAGTACTTC. This encodes CASSPPSGAQYF. Full variable domain (rest looked up from reference TRBV7-9 and TRBJ2-7): DTGVSQNPRHKITKRGQNVTFRCDPISEHNRLYWYRQTLGQGPEFLTYFQNEAQLEKSRLLSDRFSAERPKGSFSTLEIQRTEQGDSAMYLCASSPPSGAQYFGPGTRLTVT.

This clone was seen a few times. The chain links TRBV28 to TRBJ1-2; the D gene is possibly TRBD1 (5 bases). The CDR3 spans 12 residues. CDR1 and CDR2 from the germline V gene are MDHEN and SYDVKM. V lost 6 bases and J lost 9, with 14 bases in between. The CDR3 loop reads CASSATRGSYTF. In DNA, the CDR3 is TGTGCCAGCAGCGCTACTAGGGGAAGCTACACCTTC.

The chain carries TRBV7-9 and TRBJ2-7; 7 positions match TRBD1. This CDR3 spans 16 amino acids. J was trimmed by 2 bases and V by 5 bases; bases with no gene match: 12. Germline loops: CDR1 SEHNR, CDR2 FQNEAQ (reference sequence). The CDR3 protein is CASSEVTGTVPYEQYF. The DNA for the CDR3 is TGTGCCAGCAGCGAAGTCACCGGGACAGTACCCTACGAGCAGTACTTC.

This chain connects TRBV6-1 to TRBJ2-1; TRBD1 matches 9 bases. V was pared by 8 bases and J by 6 bases, with 5 bases of the junction left unmatched. Germline CDR1 is MNHNS and CDR2 is SASEGT. The CDR3 is 13 amino acids. The CDR3 sequence: CASGTGLGNEQFF. Written as DNA, the CDR3 is TGTGCCAGCGGGACAGGGTTGGGCAATGAGCAGTTCTTC.

J is TRBJ1-5 and V is TRBV18, with a weak D call TRBD1 (5 bases). Looked up from germline, CDR1 is KGHSH and CDR2 is LQKENI. This CDR3 comprises 16 residues. V lost 3 bases, J lost 4 bases, and 16 bases lay in between. Here the CDR3 DNA reads TGTGCCAGCTCACCTAAGAGCTGGGGGGGAAATCAGCCCCAGCATTTT. Translated, it gives CASSPKSWGGNQPQHF.

The chain employs TRBV6-6 and TRBJ1-1; weak D call: TRBD1 (5 bases). The CDR3 extends over 14 amino acids. From germline, CDR1 is MNHNY and CDR2 SVGAGI (reference sequence). V was clipped by 7 bases and J by 4 bases, with 16 bases between them. The CDR3 protein is CASIMSGEGTEAFF. CDR3 sequence (DNA): TGTGCCAGCATCATGTCGGGGGAGGGCACTGAAGCTTTCTTT.

For this clone: This CDR3 is also generated by other DNA sequences in the sample. The genes are TRBV5-1 and TRBJ1-4; TRBD1 agrees at 8 bases. V dropped 0 bases and J dropped 8; count of bases not matched to a gene: 6. Germline V gene sequence: CDR1 SGHRS, CDR2 YFSETQ. CDR3 length: 15 residues. CDR3 sequence reads: CASSLAGQGGEKLFF. CDR3 sequence (DNA): TGCGCCAGCAGCTTGGCCGGACAGGGAGGGGAAAAACTGTTTTTT.

The chain combines TRBV14 with TRBJ2-5, with D unresolved. The CDR3 loop spans 13 amino acids. V was clipped by 5 bases and J by 5 bases, with 12 bases between them. Germline loops: CDR1 SGHDN, CDR2 FVKESK. The CDR3 DNA sequence: TGTGCCAGCAGCGGCAGCCTGGGGGAGACCCAGTACTTC. Amino acid sequence: CASSGSLGETQYF.

A word on this clone: Other DNA sequences from this sample encode an identical CDR3 as well. The chain is built from TRBV28 and TRBJ1-2, with D possibly matching TRBD1 (5 bases). Per the germline V gene, CDR1 is MDHEN and CDR2 is SYDVKM. This CDR3 contains 13 residues. Trimming cost V 3 bases and J 5 bases, with 10 bases left between them. The CDR3 DNA reads as TGTGCCAGCAGTTTGCCAGGGCTGTATGGCTACACCTTC. This translates into CASSLPGLYGYTF.